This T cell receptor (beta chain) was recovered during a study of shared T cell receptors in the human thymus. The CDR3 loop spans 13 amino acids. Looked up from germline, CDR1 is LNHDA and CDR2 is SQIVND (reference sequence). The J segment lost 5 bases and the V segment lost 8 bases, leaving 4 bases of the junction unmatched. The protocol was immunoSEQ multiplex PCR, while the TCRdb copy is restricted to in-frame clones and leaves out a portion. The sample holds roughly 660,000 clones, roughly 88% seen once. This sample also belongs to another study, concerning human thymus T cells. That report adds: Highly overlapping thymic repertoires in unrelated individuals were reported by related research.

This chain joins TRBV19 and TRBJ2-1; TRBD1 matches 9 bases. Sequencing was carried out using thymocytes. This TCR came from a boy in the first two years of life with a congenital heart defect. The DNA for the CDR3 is TGTGCCAGTGGGACAGGGTACGACAATGAGCAGTTCTTC. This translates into CASGTGYDNEQFF.